These 28 T cell receptor beta chains originate from one sample sequenced in a study of blood T cell repertoires in COVID-19. Assay: immunoSEQ multiplex PCR; the TCRdb copy retains only in-frame clones and omits some. This sample carries nearly 200,000 clones, approximately 84% of them seen once, and the ten largest clones take 4.5% to 6%. The material sequenced was peripheral blood. Every receptor here comes from a woman between 70 and 85 years old with active or convalescent COVID-19.

This clone was detected only a few times. The chain is built from TRBV7-9 and TRBJ2-2; the D is unclear. The CDR3 is made up of 15 amino acids. Trimming took 4 bases from V and 0 from J, leaving 9 bases between them. The germline V gene encodes CDR1 SEHNR and CDR2 FQNEAQ (reference sequence). The CDR3 is CASSSTSSNTGELFF. CDR3 nucleotides: TGTGCCAGCAGCTCAACAAGTTCGAACACCGGGGAGCTGTTTTTT.

The chain has TRBV28 and TRBJ1-4; D might be TRBD1 (6 bases). The CDR3 runs to 14 residues. The V end lost 3 bases, the J end lost 7 bases, and 12 bases lay between the germline ends. CDR1 is MDHEN and CDR2 is SYDVKM in the germline V gene. The CDR3 DNA reads TGTGCCAGCAGTTTCGGGGGGCGCGGTGAAAAACTGTTTTTT. It translates to CASSFGGRGEKLFF.

This chain uses TRBV5-5 with TRBJ2-2; 12 nucleotides agree with TRBD1. J was trimmed by 7 bases and V by 3 bases; bases with no gene match: 4. The CDR3 has 15 amino acids. Germline assignment: CDR1 SGHKS and CDR2 YYEKEE (reference sequence). CDR3 sequence (DNA): TGTGCCAGCAGCTGGGGACAGGGGGCGGGCGGGGAGCTGTTTTTT. This encodes CASSWGQGAGGELFF.

The V call is TRBV3-1 (or the pseudogene TRBV3-2), the J call TRBJ2-7; 8 bases are shared with TRBD1. V dropped 4 bases and J dropped 4; count of bases not matched to a gene: 9. Per germline, CDR1 LGHDT and CDR2 YNNKEL (reference sequence). The CDR3 extends over 15 amino acids. The CDR3 DNA is TGTGCCAGCAGCCGTACCGGGACAGGTAAATACGAGCAGTACTTC. Translation: CASSRTGTGKYEQYF.

This clone was detected a few times. The chain combines TRBV27 with TRBJ2-2; 12 bases align to TRBD1. CDR1 and CDR2 from the germline V gene are MNHEY and SMNVEV (reference sequence). Trimming removed 6 bases from V and 5 bases from J; junction bases left unmatched: 4. This CDR3 spans 15 amino acids. The CDR3 DNA sequence: TGTGCCAGCAGGGGACAGGGGGCAGGAACCGGGGAGCTGTTTTTT. Protein sequence: CASRGQGAGTGELFF.

The chain joins TRBV6-5 to TRBJ1-5; D possibly corresponds to TRBD1 (5 bases). Per germline, CDR1 MNHEY and CDR2 SVGAGI. The CDR3 covers 15 residues. Deletions cut 0 bases from V and 5 bases from J, with 11 bases between. The CDR3 protein is CASSYSGGRDQPQHF. The CDR3 nucleotides are TGTGCCAGCAGTTACTCCGGGGGTCGGGATCAGCCCCAGCATTTT.

The V call is TRBV9, the J call TRBJ2-1, with TRBD1 matching 12 bases. The CDR3 extends over 15 amino acids. The J segment lost 5 bases and the V segment lost 3 bases, leaving 3 bases of the junction unmatched. Germline CDR1 reads SGDLS; CDR2 reads YYNGEE. The CDR3: CASSGGTGGNNEQFF. The CDR3 DNA reads as TGTGCCAGCAGCGGGGGGACAGGGGGCAACAATGAGCAGTTCTTC.

The V and J genes are TRBV19 and TRBJ1-3, with 8 nucleotides matching TRBD1. The CDR3 runs to 15 residues. The germline V gene has CDR1 LNHDA and CDR2 SQIVND (reference sequence). Trimming at V came to 4 bases and at J to 4 bases, leaving 6 bases not matched to a gene. The CDR3 sequence is CASSTWTGRGNTIYF. CDR3 sequence (DNA): TGTGCCAGTAGTACCTGGACAGGGAGAGGAAACACCATATATTTT.

This sequence joins TRBV19 and TRBJ1-2; 8 bases agree with TRBD1. After removal of 10 bases from V and 4 bases from J, the junction contained 8 bases not matched to a gene. CDR1 is LNHDA and CDR2 is SQIVND in the germline V gene (reference sequence). The CDR3 has 13 residues. Here the CDR3 DNA reads TGTGCCACCTCGGACAGGGATTCCTATGGCTACACCTTC. Its protein is CATSDRDSYGYTF. Based on the CDR3 plus reference TRBV19 and TRBJ1-2, the full variable domain is DGGITQSPKYLFRKEGQNVTLSCEQNLNHDAMYWYRQDPGQGLRLIYYSQIVNDFQKGDIAEGYSVSREKKESFPLTVTSAQKNPTAFYLCATSDRDSYGYTFGSGTRLTVV.

The CDR3: CASSQDFATGSAGNTIYF. CDR3 DNA sequence: TGCGCCAGCAGCCAAGATTTCGCGACAGGTTCGGCTGGAAACACCATATATTTT. The chain is built from TRBV4-1 and TRBJ1-3, with D possibly being TRBD1 (6 bases). The CDR3 loop spans 18 amino acids. V lost 0 bases and J lost 2, with 17 bases in between. From germline, CDR1 is MGHRA and CDR2 YSYEKL.

This clone was seen a handful of times. This chain uses TRBV10-3 with TRBJ2-7, with D possibly TRBD2 on 5 matching bases. The length of the CDR3 is 12 residues. Trimming took off 3 bases at V and 3 bases at J, with 6 bases between the two ends. The germline V gene has CDR1 ENHRY and CDR2 SYGVKD. The CDR3 region is CAISERGYEQYF. Here the CDR3 DNA reads TGTGCCATCAGTGAACGGGGCTACGAGCAGTACTTC.

The rearrangement joins TRBV19 to TRBJ2-3; TRBD2 matches at 7 bases. Germline V gene sequence: CDR1 LNHDA, CDR2 SQIVND (reference sequence). The ends lost 6 bases at V and 0 bases at J; junction bases unmatched: 6. There are 15 residues in the CDR3. The CDR3 loop is CASRESGASTDTQYF. CDR3 nucleotide sequence: TGTGCCAGTAGGGAGAGCGGGGCTAGCACAGATACGCAGTATTTT.

The chain uses TRBV6-1 and TRBJ1-2; TRBD1 matches at 10 bases. The trim removed 2 bases at V and 4 bases at J, leaving 1 base unmatched. Germline loops: CDR1 MNHNS, CDR2 SASEGT. This CDR3 is built from 14 residues. In DNA, the CDR3 is TGTGCCAGCAGTGAATGGACAGGGGGCTATGGCTACACCTTC. This codes for CASSEWTGGYGYTF.

This chain joins TRBV15 and TRBJ2-3; the match to TRBD2 covers 7 bases. J gave up 7 bases and V 0 bases, and 10 bases lay outside the gene matches. CDR1 is LNHNV and CDR2 is YYDKDF in the germline V gene (reference sequence). CDR3 size: 16 residues. CDR3 coding DNA: TGTGCCACCAGCAGAGATCGGAGGGAGGGCCGAAATACGCAGTATTTT. Its translation: CATSRDRREGRNTQYF.

This clone was detected once. The J gene is TRBJ2-3, the V gene TRBV4-2; D is perhaps TRBD2 (6 bases). Trimming pared 4 bases from V and 2 bases from J, leaving 13 bases between. The CDR3 contains 15 residues. Germline V gives CDR1 LGHNA, CDR2 YNFKEQ. CDR3 region: CASSPISGSTDTQYF. The DNA for the CDR3 is TGTGCCAGCAGCCCCATTAGCGGATCCACAGATACGCAGTATTTT.

A single count supports this clone. This sequence joins TRBV28 and TRBJ1-2; 12 bases are a match to TRBD1. This CDR3 has 16 residues. Germline V gives CDR1 MDHEN, CDR2 SYDVKM. Trimming cost V 5 bases and J 4 bases; bases outside gene matches: 8. The CDR3 sequence: CASSPGTGGSSYGYTF. The CDR3 nucleotides read TGTGCCAGCAGTCCGGGGACAGGGGGCTCGTCCTATGGCTACACCTTC.

This chain joins TRBV11-2 and TRBJ2-7, with 9 bases aligning to TRBD2. Germline V CDR1 and CDR2: SGHAT, FQNNGV. J gave up 7 bases and V 1 base, and 14 bases lay outside the gene matches. The CDR3 is 17 amino acids. The DNA for the CDR3 is TGTGCCAGCAGCTTAGTCGGGGGGACTAGCTCTAACCGGGAGCAGTACTTC. Translating it yields CASSLVGGTSSNREQYF.

V and J are TRBV6-6 and TRBJ1-3; a possible D gene is TRBD1 (5 bases). V was pared by 0 bases and J by 8 bases, with 14 bases between. The CDR3 has 15 residues. Germline CDR1 reads MNHNY; CDR2 reads SVGAGI (reference sequence). The CDR3 DNA reads TGTGCCAGCAGTTACTCCCCACAGGCCTCGGACACCATATATTTT. It encodes CASSYSPQASDTIYF.

V is TRBV2 and J is TRBJ2-3; D might be TRBD1 (6 bases). Germline values: CDR1 SNHLY, CDR2 FYNNEI. CDR3 length: 13 amino acids. Trimming removed 8 bases from V and 2 bases from J, with 11 bases in between. The CDR3 sequence is CASGWTVTDTQYF. The CDR3 nucleotides read TGTGCCAGCGGGTGGACAGTCACAGATACGCAGTATTTT.

This clone showed up just a few times. V is TRBV10-1 and J is TRBJ1-5; tentative D call: TRBD1 (6 bases). Germline loops: CDR1 WNHNN, CDR2 SYGVQD (reference sequence). The CDR3 has 13 residues. Trimming shortened V by 8 bases and J by 5 bases, and 13 bases separated the two germline ends. In DNA, the CDR3 is TGCGCCAGCCAAAACAGGGATCATCAGCCCCAGCATTTT. This sequence encodes CASQNRDHQPQHF.

This clone was seen only a few times. The V gene is TRBV5-5, the J gene TRBJ2-1; tentative D call: TRBD2 (5 bases). This CDR3 is 13 amino acids long. Germline assignment: CDR1 SGHKS and CDR2 YYEKEE (reference sequence). Trimming shortened V by 5 bases and J by 10 bases, and 16 bases separated the two germline ends. CDR3 residues: CASSSPGEREQFF. The CDR3 DNA sequence: TGTGCCAGCAGTTCGCCCGGGGAGAGGGAGCAGTTCTTC. Variable domain in full (rest from reference TRBV5-5 and TRBJ2-1): DAGVTQSPTHLIKTRGQQVTLRCSPISGHKSVSWYQQVLGQGPQFIFQYYEKEERGRGNFPDRFSARQFPNYSSELNVNALLLGDSALYLCASSSPGEREQFFGPGTRLTVL.

V is TRBV28 and J is TRBJ1-1; 9 bases align to TRBD1. This CDR3 region has 16 residues. V dropped 4 bases and J dropped 8; count of bases not matched to a gene: 14. The germline V gene encodes CDR1 MDHEN and CDR2 SYDVKM. The CDR3: CASSSTGGLPSSEAFF. The CDR3 nucleotides are TGTGCCAGCAGTTCAACAGGGGGCCTCCCATCGTCCGAAGCTTTCTTT.

The chain employs TRBV30 and TRBJ2-1; 8 bases match TRBD2. Germline V gene lookup returns CDR1 GTSNPN and CDR2 SVGIG (reference sequence). The CDR3 spans 14 residues. J lost 3 bases, V lost 0 bases, and 1 base had no gene match. In nucleotides, the CDR3 is TGTGCCTGGAGTGTCAGCGGGAGCTACAATGAGCAGTTCTTC. It codes for CAWSVSGSYNEQFF.

The rearrangement links TRBV5-1 to TRBJ2-1; 14 positions match TRBD2. CDR1 is SGHRS, CDR2 YFSETQ, per germline. V dropped 3 bases and J dropped 3; count of bases not matched to a gene: 5. The length of the CDR3 is 17 residues. CDR3 sequence: CASSSGLAGVGYNEQFF. CDR3 sequence (DNA): TGCGCCAGCAGCTCGGGACTAGCGGGAGTTGGCTACAATGAGCAGTTCTTC.

The chain employs TRBV28 and TRBJ1-4; 7 nucleotides align to TRBD1. V gave up 5 bases and J gave up 8 bases; unmatched junction bases: 8. Germline V gene data show CDR1 as MDHEN and CDR2 as SYDVKM. This CDR3 has 14 amino acids. CDR3 region: CASSRNRGLEKLFF. The CDR3 region has the DNA TGTGCCAGCAGTAGGAACAGGGGTTTAGAAAAACTGTTTTTT.

CDR3 coding DNA: TGTGCCAGCAGCCAAGTGGAGCGGGAGGGCATAGATACGCAGTATTTT. Amino acid sequence: CASSQVEREGIDTQYF. The gene calls are TRBV4-2 and TRBJ2-3; 10 positions match TRBD2. Looked up from germline, CDR1 is LGHNA and CDR2 is YNFKEQ. This CDR3 region has 16 residues. The trim removed 1 base at V and 5 bases at J, leaving 6 bases unmatched.

The rearrangement uses TRBV9 and TRBJ2-2; 7 bases align to TRBD1. This CDR3 spans 17 amino acids. Trimming removed 3 bases from V and 3 bases from J; junction bases left unmatched: 11. CDR1 SGDLS and CDR2 YYNGEE come from the germline V gene. The DNA for the CDR3 is TGTGCCAGCAGCGCTACAGGGGAAGTGACGGACACCGGGGAGCTGTTTTTT. Its protein is CASSATGEVTDTGELFF.

The V call is TRBV7-2, the J call TRBJ2-5; TRBD2 matches 11 bases. V was pared by 5 bases and J by 2 bases, with 4 bases of the junction left unmatched. Germline assignment: CDR1 SGHTA and CDR2 FQGNSA. The CDR3 is 15 amino acids. The chain's CDR3 is CASSLWTSGQETQYF. In DNA form, the CDR3 reads TGTGCCAGCAGCCTTTGGACTAGCGGGCAAGAGACCCAGTACTTC.